Sequencing of this TCR beta chain was carried out in a study of blood T cells in healthy people across ages. In the study overall: Template switching picked up about one barcoded beta molecule for each two T cells.

It was with a sample-barcoded 5' primer and a J-beta primer mix that a second PCR of about 6 to 12 cycles was run. A 12-random-nucleotide template-switch adaptor tagged each cDNA molecule. TCRdb reanalysed the 5' RACE reads using MiXCR and keeps one entry per CDR3 protein. The repertoire has 1.5 million to 2 million distinct CDR3 sequences, 34% of them found once; the top ten carry 11%. This clonotype was counted a few times. Sequences were obtained from blood. The TCR was taken from a woman in her 30s in good health.

CDR3 amino acids: CSALENNGYTF. CDR3 nucleotide sequence: TGCAGTGCCCTCGAGAACAATGGCTACACCTTC. This chain joins TRBV20-1 and TRBJ1-2; no clear D. CDR1 is DFQATT and CDR2 is SNEGSKA in the germline V gene (reference sequence). CDR3 length: 11 amino acids. V was trimmed by 6 bases and J by 6 bases, leaving 11 bases between them.